This T cell receptor (beta chain) was documented in a study of OX40 agonist ivuxolimab in advanced cancers. Study-level findings and limits: In CD8+ T cells, expanded clones were on average more numerous than in CD4+.

The CDR3 spans 15 residues. The ends were cut back, 1 base at V and 2 bases at J, with 9 bases in the middle. The germline CDR1 and CDR2 sequences are MGHRA and YSYEKL. The protocol was immunoSEQ multiplex PCR, while the TCRdb copy is restricted to in-frame clones and leaves out a portion. The data show tens of thousands of clones, 88% seen once. This clone was recorded only once. Its specificity is unknown. The V call is TRBV4-1, the J call TRBJ2-1; D is possibly TRBD1 or TRBD2 (5 bases each). The source of this sequence is an adult with an advanced solid tumor such as melanoma, head and neck, liver or kidney cancer. The sequencing here drew on CD4+ or CD8+ T cells sorted from blood, taken in a trial of the OX40 agonist ivuxolimab. The CDR3 spells CASSQVEGTYNEQFF. CDR3 in DNA: TGCGCCAGCAGCCAAGTTGAGGGGACCTACAATGAGCAGTTCTTC.